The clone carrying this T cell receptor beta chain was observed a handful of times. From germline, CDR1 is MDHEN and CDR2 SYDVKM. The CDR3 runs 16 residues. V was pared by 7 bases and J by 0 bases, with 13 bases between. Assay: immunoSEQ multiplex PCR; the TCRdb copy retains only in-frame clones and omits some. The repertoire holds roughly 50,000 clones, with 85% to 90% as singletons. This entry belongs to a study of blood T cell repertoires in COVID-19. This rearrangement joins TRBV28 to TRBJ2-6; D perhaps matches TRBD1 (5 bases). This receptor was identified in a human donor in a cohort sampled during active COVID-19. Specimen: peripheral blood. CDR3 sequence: CASTPRGYSGANVLTF. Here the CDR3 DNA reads TGTGCCAGCACCCCAAGGGGCTACTCTGGGGCCAACGTCCTGACTTTC.